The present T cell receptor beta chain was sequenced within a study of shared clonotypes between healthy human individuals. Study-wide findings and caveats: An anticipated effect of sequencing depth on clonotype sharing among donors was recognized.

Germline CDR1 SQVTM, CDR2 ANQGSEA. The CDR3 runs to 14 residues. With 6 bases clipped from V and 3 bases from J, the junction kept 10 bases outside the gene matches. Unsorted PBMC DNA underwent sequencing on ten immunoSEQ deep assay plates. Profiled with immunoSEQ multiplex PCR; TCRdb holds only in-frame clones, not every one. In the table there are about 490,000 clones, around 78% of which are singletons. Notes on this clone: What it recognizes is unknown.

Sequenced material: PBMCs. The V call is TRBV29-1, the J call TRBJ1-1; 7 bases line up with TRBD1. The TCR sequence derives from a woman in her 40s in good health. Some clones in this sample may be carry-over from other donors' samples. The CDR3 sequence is CSVRTGPADTEAFF. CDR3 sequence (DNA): TGCAGCGTCCGGACAGGACCGGCGGACACTGAAGCTTTCTTT.